This T cell receptor (beta chain) was found in a study of PD-1 blockade in classical Hodgkin lymphoma (TCRdb year 2020). Looking at the study overall: Nivolumab dosing was 3 mg/kg intravenously every 2 weeks, continuing until either disease progression or unacceptable toxicity. A peripheral blood immune signature of response to PD-1 blockade in classical Hodgkin lymphoma was defined using TCR beta sequencing and CyTOF.

This clone is a singleton in its sample. Its cognate antigen has yet to be identified. Base qualities are not at hand, and no much larger clone is one base apart. Genomic DNA was extracted with the Qiagen DNeasy kit from unsorted PBMCs and from negatively selected CD4+ and CD8+ fractions. Using primers that anneal to V and J segments, immunoSEQ multiplex PCR amplified the TCR beta CDR3 regions. Amplification bias was minimized using a synthetic immune receptor repertoire, and residual bias was removed computationally after sequencing. Concerning the study's data processing: Repertoire diversity was quantified as the Shannon entropy index using custom Python scripts. The unsorted, CD4+ and CD8+ repertoires were each analyzed separately, with the exception of combined analyses, where CD4+ and CD8+ sequences were merged in silico. A clone counted as expanded when the clone's frequency after treatment rose at least 2-fold relative to C1D1, and clones undetected at baseline were given a pseudocount of 0.5. Clones with 0 or 1 copy at C1D1 were classified as singleton clones, and clones with 2 or more copies were classified as non-singleton clones. Clones expanded in unsorted samples were annotated as CD4+, CD8+ or unknown by matching protein sequences in sorted samples from the same patient. Wilcoxon tests were applied to paired samples to test diversity changes from C1D1 to C4D1. What TCRdb holds here is the immuneACCESS table cut down to in-frame rearrangements. Part of the clones is not present; checked against another copy, under half of the missing clones reflect an unresolved V gene, and the others are unexplained. Clone size and the V and J calls come from that table; the DNA yielded D and trimming. Recorded for this sample are about 44,000 clones; around 64% of them occurred a single time. More than 3% of the sample is taken by the ten largest.

The CDR3 contains 16 residues, cysteine and phenylalanine counted. Only CDR3 DNA remains: 48 bases, in frame from the first base. CDR1 and CDR2, looked up from the germline V gene (reference sequence), are LNHNV and YYDKDF. Deletion took 1 base off V and 0 bases off J, with a span of 11 bases between the germline ends. The time point label, as the study defines it: cycle 4 day 1 (C4D1), after more than five weeks of nivolumab. Every trial patient had relapsed after autologous stem cell transplantation, and cohorts A, B and C differed in prior brentuximab vedotin exposure. The trial cohort comprised more than 55 patients with relapsed/refractory classical Hodgkin lymphoma whose best overall responses were complete response, partial response or progressive disease. Trial patients were treated with single-agent nivolumab in the multi-cohort phase II CheckMate 205 trial. Best overall response was determined by an independent review committee according to the 2007 International Working Group response criteria. Trial PBMCs were obtained immediately prior to nivolumab initiation (C1D1) and on therapy at cycle 2 day 1 and cycle 4 day 1. After peripheral blood was drawn into 8 mL Vacutainer Cell Preparation Tubes, PBMCs were isolated by centrifugation and then cryopreserved.

Summary of the overall study and its limitations: Among trial patients, those achieving complete response had baseline diversity similar to that of newly diagnosed patients, while diversity was significantly lower in partial responders and progressors. Lower diversity was observed in patients in whom nivolumab was started less than 1 year after ASCT, and these patients were excluded from later analyses so that confounding by immune reconstitution would be avoided. Newly diagnosed patients were reported to have lower baseline TCR diversity than healthy donors, and relapsed/refractory patients were reported to have lower baseline TCR diversity still. CD4+ but not CD8+ TCR diversity rose significantly by C4D1 (p=0.0027 vs p=0.16), most apparent in complete responders (p=0.02). The study was restricted to a single clinical trial cohort, and the causes of repertoire differences, possibly disease activity or prior therapy, were left undefined.

This chain is built from TRBV15 and TRBJ2-3; no D gene can be assigned with confidence. The source of this sequence is a human donor with classical Hodgkin lymphoma. The starting material was peripheral blood mononuclear cells (PBMCs), obtained before the fourth cycle of nivolumab. The DNA sequence is TGTGCCACCAGCAGAGGGGAAGGCGAGAGCACAGATACGCAGTATTTT. Its protein is CATSRGEGESTDTQYF.